Listed below are T cell receptor beta chains from one sample, sequenced in a study of T cell responses to AZD1222 COVID-19 vaccine. Assay: immunoSEQ multiplex PCR; the TCRdb copy retains only in-frame clones and omits some. Of over 100,000 clones listed, about 86% were seen once; the top ten hold approximately 12%. This material consisted of peripheral blood, taken on day 0 of AZD1222 vaccination. The receptors here all came from an adult in good health. Both conserved end residues are part of each CDR3. Each record gives: J gene, V gene, D gene, clone size, CDR3 DNA, CDR3 protein. D genes are given only for firm matches. Size is stated for part of the rows, as once, few or many counts, or as a class when the clone is expanded.

TRBJ2-7 | TRBV27 | TRBD1 | - | TGTGCCAGCAGTCAAGGACAGGGGGCCTACGAGCAGTACTTC | CASSQGQGAYEQYF
TRBJ2-7 | TRBV21-1 | - | - | TGTGCCAGCAGCAAAGGGAAGAACAGGGGGCGCCCCCACGAGCAGTACTTC | CASSKGKNRGRPHEQYF
TRBJ1-6 | TRBV6-5 | - | - | TGTGCCAGCAGTTACAGGGAAGTGAATTCACCCCTCCACTTT | CASSYREVNSPLHF
TRBJ2-2 | TRBV9 | - | - | TGTGCCAGCAGCGTAGAGATGAGGGTTTGGGTCACCGGGGAGCTGTTTTTT | CASSVEMRVWVTGELFF
TRBJ1-5 | TRBV7-2 | - | - | TGTGCCAGCAGCTTTAGACCGGGGGACCAGCCCCAGCATTTT | CASSFRPGDQPQHF
TRBJ2-7 | TRBV4-3 | - | - | TGCGCCAGCAGCCAAGATATGGCAGGGTTTGCCTACGAGCAGTACTTC | CASSQDMAGFAYEQYF
TRBJ2-7 | TRBV4-1 | TRBD2 | - | TGCGCCAGCAGCCAAGAGAGCGGGGGTCCCTCCTACGAGCAGTACTTC | CASSQESGGPSYEQYF
TRBJ2-1 | TRBV5-5 | - | - | TGTGCCAGCAGCGGGACTGAGTGGCATGAGCAGTTCTTC | CASSGTEWHEQFF
TRBJ1-2 | TRBV4-3 | TRBD1 | - | TGCGCCAGCAGCCAAGAAAAGGGGGCCGACTATGGCTACACCTTC | CASSQEKGADYGYTF
TRBJ2-7 | TRBV7-9 | - | - | TGTGCCAGCAGCTTTTTCGCACCTAGCGCCTACGAGCAGTACTTC | CASSFFAPSAYEQYF
TRBJ2-2 | TRBV15 | - | - | TGTGCCACCAGCAGAGGGGCACGAAGGGGTCGGGCAAGGACCGGGGAGCTGTTTTTT | CATSRGARRGRARTGELFF
TRBJ2-3 | TRBV18 | - | - | TGTGCCAGCTCATTCACTTCCGACAGCCCTTCCACAGATACGCAGTATTTT | CASSFTSDSPSTDTQYF
TRBJ2-2 | TRBV29-1 | - | - | TGCAGCGTTGTGTGGGGGGTCGCCGGGGAGCTGTTTTTT | CSVVWGVAGELFF
TRBJ1-4 | TRBV5-6 | - | - | TGTGCCAGCAGCCCTAGGGGTTTACCTAATGAAAAACTGTTTTTT | CASSPRGLPNEKLFF
TRBJ2-7 | TRBV7-9 | - | - | TGTGCCAGCAGCTTAGGACAGTTCTACGAGCAGTACTTC | CASSLGQFYEQYF
TRBJ2-2 | TRBV27 | - | once | TGTGCCAGCAGTTTGCTAGGGGGATTCAACACCGGGGAGCTGTTTTTT | CASSLLGGFNTGELFF
TRBJ1-6 | TRBV4-1 | - | - | TGCGCCAGCAGCCTACCCAGGGAGAATTCACCCCTCCACTTT | CASSLPRENSPLHF
TRBJ2-7 | TRBV6-5 | - | - | TGTGCCAGCAGTTACTCGAGGGACACCGCTTCCTACGAGCAGTACTTC | CASSYSRDTASYEQYF
TRBJ1-1 | TRBV11-2 | - | - | TGTGCCAGCAGCTTGATTCAGGACACTGAAGCTTTCTTT | CASSLIQDTEAFF
TRBJ2-5 | TRBV3-1/TRBV3-2 | - | - | TGTGCCAGCAGCCAACCAGGGGAAGGACCCCAAGAGACCCAGTACTTC | CASSQPGEGPQETQYF
TRBJ1-2 | TRBV7-2 | - | - | TGTGCCAGCAGCGAGGGATTTGGGACCTATGGCTACACCTTC | CASSEGFGTYGYTF
TRBJ1-6 | TRBV10-3 | TRBD1 | once | TGTGCCATCAGTGGGACAGGACCCTATAATTCACCCCTCCACTTT | CAISGTGPYNSPLHF
TRBJ2-3 | TRBV29-1 | - | - | TGCAGCGTCGGAGTGGGGGCTGCTAATACGCAGTATTTT | CSVGVGAANTQYF
TRBJ2-1 | TRBV13 | - | - | TGTGCCAGCAGCAGGGGACAGGGTTCGGAGACGGGACTAGTCATCGATGAGCAGTTCTTC | CASSRGQGSETGLVIDEQFF
TRBJ1-5 | TRBV19 | - | - | TGTGCCAGTAGTACGGAACAGCTCAATCAGCCCCAGCATTTT | CASSTEQLNQPQHF
TRBJ2-7 | TRBV5-1 | TRBD1 | - | TGCGCCAGCAGCTTGGAACGGGACAGGGTCCACGAGCAGTACTTC | CASSLERDRVHEQYF
TRBJ2-3 | TRBV29-1 | - | - | TGCAGCGTTGAGGGTGGGATCTCAGATACGCAGTATTTT | CSVEGGISDTQYF
TRBJ1-1 | TRBV5-4 | - | - | TGTGCCAGCAGCTTGAGGGCAGCTAACACTGAAGCTTTCTTT | CASSLRAANTEAFF
TRBJ2-3 | TRBV7-2 | - | once | TGTGCCAGCAGCTTAGCGCCGACGGGCACAGATACGCAGTATTTT | CASSLAPTGTDTQYF
TRBJ1-1 | TRBV7-9 | - | - | TGTGCCAGCAGCTTACCCTTTGGGAACACTGAAGCTTTCTTT | CASSLPFGNTEAFF
TRBJ2-3 | TRBV15 | TRBD2 | - | TGTGCCACCAGCCGTACTAGACTAGCGGGAGGGGGAGATACGCAGTATTTT | CATSRTRLAGGGDTQYF
TRBJ1-2 | TRBV5-5 | - | few | TGTGCCAGCAGCTTGGGCACGGACTATGGCTACACCTTC | CASSLGTDYGYTF
TRBJ2-1 | TRBV20-1 | - | once | TGCAGTGCTGGGGTTCATGAGCAGTTCTTC | CSAGVHEQFF
TRBJ2-3 | TRBV9 | TRBD2 | - | TGTGCCAGCAGCCCCCGACTAGCGGGCAACATGGTGGATACGCAGTATTTT | CASSPRLAGNMVDTQYF
TRBJ1-4 | TRBV24-1 | - | - | TGTGCCACCAGTGCCACCAACGATGAAAAACTGTTTTTT | CATSATNDEKLFF
TRBJ2-7 | TRBV30 | TRBD1 | few | TGTGCCTGGAGGGGACAGGGGGGCTACGAGCAGTACTTC | CAWRGQGGYEQYF
TRBJ2-7 | TRBV27 | TRBD2 | - | TGTGCCAGCAGTTTAGGGGGGGGTTTCTACGAGCAGTACTTC | CASSLGGGFYEQYF
TRBJ2-3 | TRBV30 | - | - | TGTGCCTGGAGTGACGGGCCACCGGGTACGCAGTATTTT | CAWSDGPPGTQYF
TRBJ2-7 | TRBV12-3/TRBV12-4 | TRBD2 | - | TGTGCCAGCTCCCTAGCGGGAGGCGAGCAGTACTTC | CASSLAGGEQYF
TRBJ1-6 | TRBV3-1/TRBV3-2 | - | - | TGTGCCAGCAGCACCCGACGGACGGATGTCTTTTTTTCACCCCTCCACTTT | CASSTRRTDVFFSPLHF
TRBJ2-6 | TRBV2 | TRBD1 | few | TGTGCCAGCAGATTACCGGGACAGGGGGTATCTGGGGCCAACGTCCTGACTTTC | CASRLPGQGVSGANVLTF
TRBJ2-2 | TRBV7-9 | TRBD1 | - | TGTGCCAGCAGCGCAGACAGGGGGCATTACACCGGGGAGCTGTTTTTT | CASSADRGHYTGELFF
TRBJ2-2 | TRBV9 | - | - | TGTGCCAGCAGCGCCCGGACAGTGAACACCGGGGAGCTGTTTTTT | CASSARTVNTGELFF
TRBJ1-1 | TRBV21-1 | - | - | TGTGCCAGCAGCCAACGCCGCAGGGGACAGAACACTGAAGCTTTCTTT | CASSQRRRGQNTEAFF
TRBJ2-7 | TRBV4-1 | - | - | TGCGCCAGCAGCCAAGTTCAGGAGGGAACCTACGAGCAGTACTTC | CASSQVQEGTYEQYF
TRBJ1-1 | TRBV6-1 | TRBD1 | - | TGTGCCAGCAGTGAAGGTTGGGACAGGTACACTGAAGCTTTCTTT | CASSEGWDRYTEAFF
TRBJ1-6 | TRBV2 | - | - | TGTGCCAGCAGTGAAGAGAGGGTGTTTAATTCACCCCTCCACTTT | CASSEERVFNSPLHF
TRBJ1-4 | TRBV10-3 | - | - | TGTGCCATCAGTGAGTCAAAGGGGGTGAATGAAAAACTGTTTTTT | CAISESKGVNEKLFF
TRBJ2-6 | TRBV6-5 | - | once | TGTGCCCTGGGACGGTCCTCTGGGGCCAACGTCCTGACTTTC | CALGRSSGANVLTF
TRBJ2-5 | TRBV11-3 | - | - | TGTGCCAGCAGCCCCGGGAGCCAAGAGACCCAGTACTTC | CASSPGSQETQYF
TRBJ2-5 | TRBV15 | - | - | TGTGCCACCAGCCGGACTGGCGGGGCTGAGACCCAGTACTTC | CATSRTGGAETQYF
TRBJ2-2 | TRBV7-3 | - | - | TGTGCCAGCAGCCCTAGCTTCTCCCGGGAGCTGTTTTTT | CASSPSFSRELFF
TRBJ1-1 | TRBV6-1 | - | - | TGTGCCAGCAGTGAAGGTAGCACTGAAGCTTTCTTT | CASSEGSTEAFF
TRBJ1-2 | TRBV12-3/TRBV12-4 | - | - | TGTGCCAGCGGAAAAACCGACAGTGGGGGCTACACCTTC | CASGKTDSGGYTF
TRBJ2-7 | TRBV28 | TRBD2 | - | TGTGCCAGCAGACTAAGGACTAGCGGACTTAACTACGAGCAGTACTTC | CASRLRTSGLNYEQYF